Here is one TCR beta chain with its context. The CDR3 is 15 amino acids. V gave up 3 bases and J gave up 10 bases; unmatched junction bases: 12. CDR1 ENHRY and CDR2 SYGVKD come from the germline V gene. This sample is drawn from a study of memory CD4+ T cells and cytomegalovirus serostatus. Study-level background: Healthy Belgian adult donors included nine or ten CMV-positive and more than 20 CMV-negative people.

TCRdb's copy holds only in-frame clones and misses some; the assay was immunoSEQ multiplex PCR. The repertoire includes roughly 50,000 clones, around 81% of them detected once, and under 2% sits in the top ten. The sort gate was single viable CD3+CD4+CD8-CD45RO+ cells for memory CD4+ T cells. Sequencing was carried out using memory CD4+ T cells from blood. The clonotype comes from an adult in good health and CMV-seronegative. The chain has TRBV10-3 and TRBJ2-7, with 10 nucleotides matching TRBD1. The CDR3 here is CAISDSTGGPPEQYF. CDR3 DNA sequence: TGTGCCATCAGTGACTCGACAGGGGGCCCGCCGGAACAGTACTTC.